Presented here are 15 T cell receptor beta chains from one specimen sequenced in a study of graft-versus-host responses after intestinal transplantation. Clones were sequenced by immunoSEQ multiplex PCR, and TCRdb holds only the in-frame ones, with some missing. Here the sample spans some 85,000 clones, just under 95% being singletons. Which antigens these TCRs recognize remains unknown. Material: unstimulated CD8+ T cells sorted from spleen or lymph node cells, obtained before transplant. The receptors shown here come from a human donor who was the organ donor for an intestinal transplant.

V gene TRBV7-3 combines with J gene TRBJ2-1; 15 nucleotides agree with TRBD2. Germline V gene data show CDR1 as SGHTA and CDR2 as FQGTGA. This CDR3 has 17 amino acids. The trim removed 1 base at V and 8 bases at J, leaving 6 bases unmatched. CDR3 region: CASSLMGTSGGYDEQFF. The CDR3 DNA follows: TGTGCCAGCAGCTTAATGGGGACTAGCGGGGGGTATGATGAGCAGTTCTTC.

The gene calls are TRBV10-3 and TRBJ2-3, with D unresolved. Per the germline V gene, CDR1 is ENHRY and CDR2 is SYGVKD. The germline V and J ends were trimmed by 0 bases and 7 bases, with 17 bases remaining between them. There are 16 residues in the CDR3. The CDR3 nucleotides are TGTGCCATCAGTGAGTCGTCGTATGGTGGAGATAATACGCAGTATTTT. It specifies CAISESSYGGDNTQYF.

The chain is built from TRBV6-7 and TRBJ1-5, with 12 nucleotides matching TRBD1. TRBV6-7 is recorded as an ORF, its role being uncertain. CDR3 length: 15 amino acids. The junction had 7 bases not matched to a gene; V was cut back by 7 bases and J by 6 bases. CDR3 sequence reads: CASTSGTGGFQPQHF. CDR3 DNA sequence: TGTGCCAGCACCTCCGGGACAGGGGGCTTTCAGCCCCAGCATTTT.

This chain uses TRBV5-5 with TRBJ1-2; TRBD1 might be the D (5 bases). CDR1 is SGHKS and CDR2 is YYEKEE in the germline V gene (reference sequence). Deletions cut 4 bases from V and 5 bases from J, with 12 bases between. The CDR3 has 13 amino acids. CDR3 residues: CASSPATAYGYTF. The CDR3 DNA reads TGTGCCAGCAGCCCGGCGACAGCTTATGGCTACACCTTC.

A single count supports this clone. The chain links TRBV4-1 to TRBJ2-5, with D perhaps TRBD2 (7 bases). This CDR3 contains 15 residues. The V and J ends lost 0 bases and 5 bases respectively, with 13 bases between them. CDR1 is MGHRA and CDR2 is YSYEKL in the germline V gene. CDR3 in DNA: TGCGCCAGCAGCCAAGATCGAGGGGGGGTGGAGACCCAGTACTTC. Translated, it gives CASSQDRGGVETQYF.

This chain joins TRBV28 and TRBJ1-1; 10 positions match TRBD1. After removal of 4 bases from V and 5 bases from J, the junction contained 7 bases not matched to a gene. The CDR3 contains 15 residues. Germline CDR1 and CDR2: MDHEN and SYDVKM. CDR3 protein: CASSSPTGGWTEAFF. The CDR3, as DNA: TGTGCCAGCAGTTCCCCGACAGGGGGCTGGACTGAAGCTTTCTTT. The full variable domain, in which reference TRBV28 and TRBJ1-1 provide the parts outside the CDR3, is DVKVTQSSRYLVKRTGEKVFLECVQDMDHENMFWYRQDPGLGLRLIYFSYDVKMKEKGDIPEGYSVSREKKERFSLILESASTNQTSMYLCASSSPTGGWTEAFFGQGTRLTVV.

The rearrangement joins TRBV7-9 to TRBJ1-3; unclear D gene. Per germline, CDR1 SEHNR and CDR2 FQNEAQ (reference sequence). The CDR3 runs 15 residues. Deletions cut 5 bases from V and 1 base from J, with 12 bases between. The CDR3 DNA follows: TGTGCCAGCAGCCCCTTCGCGGAGTCTGGAAACACCATATATTTT. Translating gives CASSPFAESGNTIYF.

V usage is TRBV11-1 and J usage is TRBJ2-3, with 8 bases that match TRBD2. This CDR3 is 16 amino acids long. The germline gives CDR1 SGHAT, CDR2 FQDESV (reference sequence). V lost 6 bases to trimming and J lost 7 bases; unmatched junction nucleotides: 15. The CDR3: CASSSSPGGRANTQYF. The CDR3 DNA is TGTGCCAGCAGTTCATCCCCGGGGGGGCGGGCTAATACGCAGTATTTT.

The gene calls are TRBV19 and TRBJ1-5; D might be TRBD1 (5 bases). Trimming shortened V by 7 bases and J by 0 bases, and 13 bases separated the two germline ends. CDR1 and CDR2 from the germline V gene are LNHDA and SQIVND (reference sequence). The CDR3 is made up of 15 amino acids. CDR3 nucleotide sequence: TGTGCCAGTAATACGCAGGACATTAGCAATCAGCCCCAGCATTTT. Translating gives CASNTQDISNQPQHF.

This chain links TRBV2 with TRBJ2-7; unclear D gene. Deletions cut 8 bases from V and 2 bases from J, with 7 bases between. The CDR3 loop spans 11 amino acids. Germline V CDR1 and CDR2: SNHLY, FYNNEI. The CDR3 spells CASGLAYEQYF. CDR3 DNA: TGTGCCAGCGGCCTAGCCTACGAGCAGTACTTC.

The chain carries TRBV5-6 and TRBJ1-2; the D gene is possibly TRBD1 (6 bases). This CDR3 is built from 17 residues. The ends were cut back, 4 bases at V and 3 bases at J, with 22 bases in the middle. Germline V gene sequence: CDR1 SGHDT, CDR2 YYEEEE. The DNA of the CDR3 is TGTGCCAGCAGCCAGGGAGGGGGGACCCCACCCTACTATGGCTACACCTTC. Encoded protein: CASSQGGGTPPYYGYTF.

This chain connects TRBV18 to TRBJ2-5, with 8 bases identical to TRBD2. Germline loops: CDR1 KGHSH, CDR2 LQKENI. The CDR3 length is 14 residues. The V gene end was trimmed by 2 bases and the J gene end by 5 bases; junction bases not matched to a gene: 4. The CDR3 bases are TGTGCCAGCTCACCAGGGACTAGTGTTGAGACCCAGTACTTC. It translates to CASSPGTSVETQYF.

This chain uses TRBV4-3 with TRBJ1-6, with D perhaps TRBD1 (5 bases). The germline V gene encodes CDR1 LGHNA and CDR2 YSLEER. This CDR3 has 19 amino acids. V was pared by 0 bases and J by 0 bases, with 15 bases between. CDR3 amino acids: CASSQEGGDPNSYNSPLHF. CDR3 in DNA: TGCGCCAGCAGCCAAGAAGGAGGGGATCCGAACTCCTATAATTCACCCCTCCACTTT.

The chain links TRBV9 to TRBJ2-3; D is ambiguous. The CDR3 extends over 14 amino acids. Between the trimmed V and J ends, which lost 4 bases and 0 bases, there was a span of 9 bases. Germline V gene lookup returns CDR1 SGDLS and CDR2 YYNGEE. CDR3 nucleotides: TGTGCCAGCAGCTACCAACAGAGCACAGATACGCAGTATTTT. Its translation: CASSYQQSTDTQYF.

V usage is TRBV29-1 and J usage is TRBJ2-7, with a possible D match to TRBD2 (6 bases). The CDR3 sequence is 13 residues long. The germline CDR1 and CDR2 sequences are SQVTM and ANQGSEA. V lost 4 bases and J 2 bases, leaving 12 bases between the germline ends. The CDR3 region is CSVAKRETYEQYF. The CDR3 region has the DNA TGCAGCGTTGCAAAACGGGAGACCTACGAGCAGTACTTC.